This TCR beta chain was retrieved from a study of T cells in Graves' hyperthyroidism and ophthalmopathy. Study-wide background: Pretreatment peripheral blood was obtained at initial diagnosis. Study conclusions and caveats: Blood also held most thyroid clonotypes expanded beyond 0.001.

CDR3 length equals 13 residues. Trimming pared 0 bases from V and 3 bases from J, leaving 5 bases between. Germline-derived CDR1 and CDR2 are MNHEY and SVGAGI. This clonotype came up a few times. The target antigen is unknown. Amplification targeted TCR beta CDR3 regions from RNA transcripts. The HTBI set primed first-round TCR CDR3 RT-PCR. TCRdb used MiXCR to reprocess the multiplex PCR reads, holding one entry per CDR3 protein. The sample holds 300,000 to 450,000 distinct CDR3 sequences, about 18% seen once. The rearrangement joins TRBV6-5 to TRBJ1-1; D not resolved. The TCR was taken from a man aged 18 to 30 with Graves' ophthalmopathy. Sequences were obtained from blood. CDR3 coding DNA: TGTGCCAGCAGTTACTCGTCGGACACTGAAGCTTTCTTT. This codes for CASSYSSDTEAFF.